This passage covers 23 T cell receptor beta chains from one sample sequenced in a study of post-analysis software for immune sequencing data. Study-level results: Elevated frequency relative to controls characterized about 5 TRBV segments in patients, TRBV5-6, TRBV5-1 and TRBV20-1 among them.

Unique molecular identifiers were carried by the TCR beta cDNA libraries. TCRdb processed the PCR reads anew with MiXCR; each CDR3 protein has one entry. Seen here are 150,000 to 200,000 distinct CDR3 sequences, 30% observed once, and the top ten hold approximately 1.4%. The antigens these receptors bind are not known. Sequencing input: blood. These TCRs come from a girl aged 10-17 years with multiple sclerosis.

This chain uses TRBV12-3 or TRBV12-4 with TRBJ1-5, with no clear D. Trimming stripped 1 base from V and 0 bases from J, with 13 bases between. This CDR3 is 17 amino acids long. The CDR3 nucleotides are TGTGCCAGCAGTTTAGGGACCGGTCCTTATAGCAATCAGCCCCAGCATTTT. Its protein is CASSLGTGPYSNQPQHF.

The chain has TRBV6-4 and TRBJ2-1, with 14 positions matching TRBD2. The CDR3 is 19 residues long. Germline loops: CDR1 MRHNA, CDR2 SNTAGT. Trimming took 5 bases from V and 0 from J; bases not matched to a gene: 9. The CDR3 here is CASSFYGLAGGSSYNEQFF. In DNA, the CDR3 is TGTGCCAGCAGTTTTTACGGACTAGCGGGAGGAAGCTCCTACAATGAGCAGTTCTTC.

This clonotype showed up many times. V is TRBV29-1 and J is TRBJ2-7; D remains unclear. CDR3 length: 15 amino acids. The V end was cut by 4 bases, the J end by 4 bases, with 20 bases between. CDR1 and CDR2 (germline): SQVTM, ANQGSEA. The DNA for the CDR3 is TGCAGCGTTGTCCGGTTCGAACCCCCTTGGTACGAGCAGTACTTC. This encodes CSVVRFEPPWYEQYF.

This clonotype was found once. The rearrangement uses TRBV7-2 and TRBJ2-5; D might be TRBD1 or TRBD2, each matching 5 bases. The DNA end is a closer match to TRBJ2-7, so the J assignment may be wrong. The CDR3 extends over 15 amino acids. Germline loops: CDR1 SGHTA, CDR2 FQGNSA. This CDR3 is CASGPTGASGYEQYF. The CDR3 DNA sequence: TGTGCCAGCGGCCCTACCGGGGCGAGTGGTTACGAGCAGTACTTC.

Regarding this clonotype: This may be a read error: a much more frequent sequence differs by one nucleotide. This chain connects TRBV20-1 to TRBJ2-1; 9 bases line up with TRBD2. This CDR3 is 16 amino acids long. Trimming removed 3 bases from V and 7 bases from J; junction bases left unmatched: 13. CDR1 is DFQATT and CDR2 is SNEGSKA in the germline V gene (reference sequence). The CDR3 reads CSASQNPGLARNEQFF. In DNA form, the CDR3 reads TGCAGTGCTAGTCAAAACCCGGGACTAGCTAGAAATGAGCAGTTCTTC.

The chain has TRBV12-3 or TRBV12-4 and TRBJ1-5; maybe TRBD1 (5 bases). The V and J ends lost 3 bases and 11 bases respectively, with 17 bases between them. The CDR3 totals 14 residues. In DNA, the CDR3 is TGTGCCAGCAGTTTGGAGGGCGCCGGAGGGGCCCAGCATTTT. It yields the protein CASSLEGAGGAQHF.

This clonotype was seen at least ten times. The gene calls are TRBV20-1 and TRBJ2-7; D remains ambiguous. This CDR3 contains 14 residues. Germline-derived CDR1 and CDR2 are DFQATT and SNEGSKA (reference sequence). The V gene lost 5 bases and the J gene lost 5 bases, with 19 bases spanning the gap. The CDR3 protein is CSALWKASLHEQYF. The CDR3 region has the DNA TGCAGTGCTCTCTGGAAGGCGTCCCTCCACGAGCAGTACTTC.

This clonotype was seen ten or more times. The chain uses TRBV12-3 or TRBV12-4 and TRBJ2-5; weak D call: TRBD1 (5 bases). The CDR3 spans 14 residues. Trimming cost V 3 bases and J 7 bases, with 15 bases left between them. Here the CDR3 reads CASSFFGALWTQYF. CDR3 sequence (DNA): TGTGCCAGCAGTTTTTTTGGGGCCCTCTGGACCCAGTACTTC.

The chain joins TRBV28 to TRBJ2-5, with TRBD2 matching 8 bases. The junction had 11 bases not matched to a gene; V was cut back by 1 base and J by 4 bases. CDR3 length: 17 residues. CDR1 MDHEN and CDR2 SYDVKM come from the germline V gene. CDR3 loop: CASSLLSGTSGLETQYF. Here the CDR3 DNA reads TGTGCCAGCAGTTTATTGAGCGGGACTAGTGGCCTAGAGACCCAGTACTTC.

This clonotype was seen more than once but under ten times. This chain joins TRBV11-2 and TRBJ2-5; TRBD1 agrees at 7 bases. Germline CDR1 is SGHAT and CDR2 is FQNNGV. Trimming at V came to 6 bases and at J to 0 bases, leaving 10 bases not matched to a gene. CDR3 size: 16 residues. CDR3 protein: CASRGVGTAYQETQYF. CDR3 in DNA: TGTGCCAGCAGAGGAGTCGGGACAGCTTACCAAGAGACCCAGTACTTC. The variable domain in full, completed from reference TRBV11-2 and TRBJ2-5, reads EAGVAQSPRYKIIEKRQSVAFWCNPISGHATLYWYQQILGQGPKLLIQFQNNGVVDDSQLPKDRFSAERLKGVDSTLKIQPAKLEDSAVYLCASRGVGTAYQETQYFGPGTRLLVL.

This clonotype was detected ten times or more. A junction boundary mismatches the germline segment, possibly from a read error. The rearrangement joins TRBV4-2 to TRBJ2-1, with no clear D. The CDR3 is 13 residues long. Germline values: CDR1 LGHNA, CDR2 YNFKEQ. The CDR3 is CASSQVTGEERFF. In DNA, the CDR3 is TGTGCCAGCAGCCAAGTAACTGGGGAAGAGCGGTTCTTC.

The CDR3 sequence is CASSAGIGSSYNEQFF. In DNA, the CDR3 is TGTGCCAGCAGCGCCGGGATCGGTAGCTCCTACAATGAGCAGTTCTTC. The rearrangement uses TRBV7-8 and TRBJ2-1; TRBD2 might be the D (5 bases). The CDR3 is made up of 16 amino acids. Germline V lookup: CDR1 SGHVS, CDR2 FQNEAQ. V was trimmed by 5 bases and J by 0 bases, leaving 14 bases between them.

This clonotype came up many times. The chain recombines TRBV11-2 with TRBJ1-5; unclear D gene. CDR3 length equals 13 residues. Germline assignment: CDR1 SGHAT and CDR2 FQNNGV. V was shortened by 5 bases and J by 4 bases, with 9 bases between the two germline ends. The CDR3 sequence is CASSPERNQPQHF. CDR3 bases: TGTGCCAGCAGCCCAGAAAGAAATCAGCCCCAGCATTTT.

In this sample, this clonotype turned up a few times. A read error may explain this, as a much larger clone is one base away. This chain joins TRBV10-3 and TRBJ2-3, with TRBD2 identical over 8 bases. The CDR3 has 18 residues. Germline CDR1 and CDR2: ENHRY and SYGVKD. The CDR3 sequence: CAISPLQPFSGNTDAQYF. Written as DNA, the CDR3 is TGTGCCATCAGTCCCTTACAGCCGTTTAGCGGGAACACAGATGCGCAGTATTTT.

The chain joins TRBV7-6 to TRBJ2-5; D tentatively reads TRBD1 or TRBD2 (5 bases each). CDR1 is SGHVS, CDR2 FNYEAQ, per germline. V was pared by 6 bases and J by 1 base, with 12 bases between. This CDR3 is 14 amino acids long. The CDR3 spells CASSGDGGQETQYF. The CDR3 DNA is TGTGCCAGCAGTGGAGATGGGGGCCAAGAGACCCAGTACTTC.

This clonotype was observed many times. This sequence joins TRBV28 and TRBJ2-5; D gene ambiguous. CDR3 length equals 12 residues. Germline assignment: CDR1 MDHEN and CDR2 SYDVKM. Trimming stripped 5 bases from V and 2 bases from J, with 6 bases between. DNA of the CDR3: TGTGCCAGCAGTATATATCAAGAGACCCAGTACTTC. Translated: CASSIYQETQYF.

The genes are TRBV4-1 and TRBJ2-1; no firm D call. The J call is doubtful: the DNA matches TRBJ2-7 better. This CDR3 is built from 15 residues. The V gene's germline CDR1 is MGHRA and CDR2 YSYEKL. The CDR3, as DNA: TGCGCCAGCAGCCAAGATTCGAGCTCTCTCAATGAGCAGTACTTC. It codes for CASSQDSSSLNEQYF.

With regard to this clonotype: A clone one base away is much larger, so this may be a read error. CDR3 DNA sequence: TGTGCCAGCAGCCTGGGGTCTGAACCTTACTACGAGCAGTTCTTC. Its translation: CASSLGSEPYYEQFF. The chain is built from TRBV7-3 and TRBJ2-1; D not certain. The germline gives CDR1 SGHTA, CDR2 FQGTGA. The CDR3 sequence is 15 residues long. With 5 bases removed from V and 10 bases from J, the gap between germline ends came to 21 bases.

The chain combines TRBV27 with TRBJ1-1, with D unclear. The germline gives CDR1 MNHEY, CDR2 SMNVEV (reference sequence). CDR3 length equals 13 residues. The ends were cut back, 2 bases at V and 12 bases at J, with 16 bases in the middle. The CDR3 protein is CASSLTASTDTFF. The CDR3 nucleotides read TGTGCCAGCAGTTTAACGGCCAGCACAGATACTTTCTTT.

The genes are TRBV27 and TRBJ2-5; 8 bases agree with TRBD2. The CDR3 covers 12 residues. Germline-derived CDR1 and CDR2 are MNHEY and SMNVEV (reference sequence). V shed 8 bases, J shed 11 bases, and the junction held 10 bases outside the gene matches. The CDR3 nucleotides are TGTGCCAGCTTAAGCGGGGGAGGTGAGCAGTACTTC. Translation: CASLSGGGEQYF.

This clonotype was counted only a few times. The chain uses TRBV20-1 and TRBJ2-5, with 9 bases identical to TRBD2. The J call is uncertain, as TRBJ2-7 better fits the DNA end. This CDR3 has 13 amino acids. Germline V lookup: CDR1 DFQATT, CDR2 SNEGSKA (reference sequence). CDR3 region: CSAPVAGVGEQYF. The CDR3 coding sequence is TGCAGTGCTCCCGTAGCGGGAGTTGGCGAGCAGTACTTC.

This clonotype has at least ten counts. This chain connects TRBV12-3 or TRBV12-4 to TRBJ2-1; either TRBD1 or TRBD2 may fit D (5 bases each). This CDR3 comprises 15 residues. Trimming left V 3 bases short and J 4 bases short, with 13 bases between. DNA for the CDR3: TGTGCCAGCAGTTTTGGGGGATGGGGATACAATGAGCAGTTCTTC. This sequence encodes CASSFGGWGYNEQFF.

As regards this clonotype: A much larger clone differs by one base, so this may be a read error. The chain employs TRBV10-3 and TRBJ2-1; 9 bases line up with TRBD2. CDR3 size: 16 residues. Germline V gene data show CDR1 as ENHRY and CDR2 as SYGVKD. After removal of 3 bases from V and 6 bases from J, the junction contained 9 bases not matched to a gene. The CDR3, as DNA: TGTGCCATCAGTGAAACTAGCGGGCCGGCCTGCAATGAGCAGTTCTTC. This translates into CAISETSGPACNEQFF.